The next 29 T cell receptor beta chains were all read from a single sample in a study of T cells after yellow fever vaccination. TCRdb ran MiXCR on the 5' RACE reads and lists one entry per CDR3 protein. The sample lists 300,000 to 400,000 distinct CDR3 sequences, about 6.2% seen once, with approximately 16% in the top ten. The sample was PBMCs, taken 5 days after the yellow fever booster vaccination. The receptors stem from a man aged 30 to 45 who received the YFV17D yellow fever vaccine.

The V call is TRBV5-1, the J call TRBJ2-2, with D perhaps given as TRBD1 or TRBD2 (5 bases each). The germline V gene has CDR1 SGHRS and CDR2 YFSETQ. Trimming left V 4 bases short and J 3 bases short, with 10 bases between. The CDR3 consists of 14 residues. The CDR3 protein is CASSALGDTGELFF. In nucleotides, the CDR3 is TGCGCCAGCAGCGCCTTGGGGGACACCGGGGAGCTGTTTTTT.

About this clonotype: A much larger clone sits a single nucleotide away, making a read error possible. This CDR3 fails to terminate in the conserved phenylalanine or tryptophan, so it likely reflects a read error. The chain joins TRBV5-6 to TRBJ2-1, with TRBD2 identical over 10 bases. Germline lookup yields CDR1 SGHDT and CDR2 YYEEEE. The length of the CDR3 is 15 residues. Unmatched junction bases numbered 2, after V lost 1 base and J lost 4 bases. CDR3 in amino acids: CASSLPSGSYNEQFI. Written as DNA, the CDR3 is TGTGCCAGCAGCTTGCCTAGCGGGAGTTACAATGAGCAGTTCATC.

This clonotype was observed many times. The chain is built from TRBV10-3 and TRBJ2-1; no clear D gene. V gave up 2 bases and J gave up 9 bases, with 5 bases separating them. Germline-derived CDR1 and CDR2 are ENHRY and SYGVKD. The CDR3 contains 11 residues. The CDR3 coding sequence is TGTGCCATCAGTGAGGGAAGTGAGCAGTTCTTC. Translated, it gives CAISEGSEQFF.

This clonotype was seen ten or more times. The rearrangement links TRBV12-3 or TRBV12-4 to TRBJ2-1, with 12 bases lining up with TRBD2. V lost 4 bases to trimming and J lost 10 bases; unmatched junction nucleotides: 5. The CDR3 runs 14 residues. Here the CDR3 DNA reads TGTGCCAGCAGTTCGCGACTAGCGGGAGCCGAGCAGTTCTTC. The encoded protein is CASSSRLAGAEQFF.

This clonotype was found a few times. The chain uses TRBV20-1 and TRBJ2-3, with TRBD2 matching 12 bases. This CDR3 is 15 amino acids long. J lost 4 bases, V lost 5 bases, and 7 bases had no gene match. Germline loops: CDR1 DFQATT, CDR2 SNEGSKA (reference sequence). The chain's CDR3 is CSAGRLAGVPDTQYF. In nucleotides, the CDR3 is TGCAGTGCTGGGAGACTAGCGGGAGTACCAGATACGCAGTATTTT.

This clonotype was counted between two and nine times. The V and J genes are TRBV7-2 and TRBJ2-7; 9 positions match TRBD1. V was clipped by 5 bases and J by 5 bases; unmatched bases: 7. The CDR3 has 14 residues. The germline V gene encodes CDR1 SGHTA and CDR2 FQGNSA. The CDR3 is CASSGQGIAHEQYF. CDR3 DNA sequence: TGTGCCAGCAGCGGACAGGGGATCGCCCACGAGCAGTACTTC. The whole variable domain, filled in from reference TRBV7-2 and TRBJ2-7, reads GAGVSQSPSNKVTEKGKDVELRCDPISGHTALYWYRQSLGQGLEFLIYFQGNSAPDKSGLPSDRFSAERTGGSVSTLTIQRTQQEDSAVYLCASSGQGIAHEQYFGPGTRLTVT.

DNA of the CDR3: TGCAGCGTTGAAGATCTTCCGGGACTTCAAGAGACCCAGTACTTC. As protein: CSVEDLPGLQETQYF. The chain couples TRBV29-1 to TRBJ2-5; a weak D match, TRBD2 (6 bases). V lost 0 bases, J lost 2 bases, and 13 bases lay in between. CDR3 size: 15 residues. CDR1 SQVTM and CDR2 ANQGSEA come from the germline V gene.

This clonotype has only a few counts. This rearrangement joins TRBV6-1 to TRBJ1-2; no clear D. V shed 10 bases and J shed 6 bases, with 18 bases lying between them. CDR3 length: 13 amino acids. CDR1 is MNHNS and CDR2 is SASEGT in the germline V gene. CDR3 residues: CATFISEQHGYTF. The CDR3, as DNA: TGTGCCACCTTCATCTCAGAGCAGCATGGCTACACCTTC.

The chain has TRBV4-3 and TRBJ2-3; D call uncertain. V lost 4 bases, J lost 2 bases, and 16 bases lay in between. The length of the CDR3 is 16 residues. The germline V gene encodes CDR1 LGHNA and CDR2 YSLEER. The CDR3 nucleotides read TGCGCCAGCAGCCCAGCCCCTCACCCCCTCACAGATACGCAGTATTTT. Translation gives CASSPAPHPLTDTQYF.

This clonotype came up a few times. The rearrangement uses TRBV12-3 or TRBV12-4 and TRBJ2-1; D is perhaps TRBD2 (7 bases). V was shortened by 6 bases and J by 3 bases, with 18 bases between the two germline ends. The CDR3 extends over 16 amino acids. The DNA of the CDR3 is TGTGCCAGCAGGGCCTTCGGGGGGCAATACTACAATGAGCAGTTCTTC. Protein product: CASRAFGGQYYNEQFF.

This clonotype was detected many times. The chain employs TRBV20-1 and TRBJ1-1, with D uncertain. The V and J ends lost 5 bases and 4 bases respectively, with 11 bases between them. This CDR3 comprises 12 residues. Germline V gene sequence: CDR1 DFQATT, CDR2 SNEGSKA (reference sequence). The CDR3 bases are TGCAGTGCTGACGCGGGCTTCACTGAAGCTTTCTTT. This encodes CSADAGFTEAFF.

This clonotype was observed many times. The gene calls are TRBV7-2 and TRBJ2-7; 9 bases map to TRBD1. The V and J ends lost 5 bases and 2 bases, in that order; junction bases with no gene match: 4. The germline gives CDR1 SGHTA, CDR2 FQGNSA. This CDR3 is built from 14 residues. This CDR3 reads CASSPTGGAYEQYF. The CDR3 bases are TGTGCCAGCAGCCCGACAGGGGGGGCCTACGAGCAGTACTTC.

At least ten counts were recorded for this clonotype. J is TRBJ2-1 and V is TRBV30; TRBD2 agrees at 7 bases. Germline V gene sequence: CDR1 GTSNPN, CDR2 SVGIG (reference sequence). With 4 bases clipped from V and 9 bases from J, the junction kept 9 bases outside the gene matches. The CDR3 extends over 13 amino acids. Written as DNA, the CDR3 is TGTGCCTGGACGATCTTGGCGGGAGCTGAGCAGTTCTTC. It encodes CAWTILAGAEQFF.

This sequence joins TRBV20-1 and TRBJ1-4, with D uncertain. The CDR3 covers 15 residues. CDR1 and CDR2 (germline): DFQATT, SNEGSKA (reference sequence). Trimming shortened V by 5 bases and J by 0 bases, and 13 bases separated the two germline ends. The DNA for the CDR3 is TGCAGTGCTCGGAGCGAGATTGCAACTAATGAAAAACTGTTTTTT. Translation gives CSARSEIATNEKLFF.

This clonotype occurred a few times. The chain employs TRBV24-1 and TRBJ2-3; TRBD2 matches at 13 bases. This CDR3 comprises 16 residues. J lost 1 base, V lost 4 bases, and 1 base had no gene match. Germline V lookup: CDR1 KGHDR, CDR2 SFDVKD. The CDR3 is CATSDGLAGGTDTQYF. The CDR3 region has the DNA TGTGCCACCAGTGACGGACTAGCGGGGGGCACAGATACGCAGTATTTT.

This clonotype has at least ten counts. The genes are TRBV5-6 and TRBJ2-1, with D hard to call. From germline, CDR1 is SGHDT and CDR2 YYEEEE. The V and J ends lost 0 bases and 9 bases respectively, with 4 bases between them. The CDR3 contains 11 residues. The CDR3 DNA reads TGTGCCAGCAGCTTGGGCCGTGAGCAGTTCTTC. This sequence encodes CASSLGREQFF. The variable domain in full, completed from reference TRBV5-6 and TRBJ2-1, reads DAGVTQSPTHLIKTRGQQVTLRCSPKSGHDTVSWYQQALGQGPQFIFQYYEEEERQRGNFPDRFSGHQFPNYSSELNVNALLLGDSALYLCASSLGREQFFGPGTRLTVL.

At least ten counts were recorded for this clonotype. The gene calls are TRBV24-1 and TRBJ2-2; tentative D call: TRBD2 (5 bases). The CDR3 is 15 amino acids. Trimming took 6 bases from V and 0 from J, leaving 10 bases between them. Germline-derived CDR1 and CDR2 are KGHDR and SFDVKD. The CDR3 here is CATSRTLANTGELFF. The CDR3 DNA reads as TGTGCCACCAGTAGGACTCTTGCGAACACCGGGGAGCTGTTTTTT.

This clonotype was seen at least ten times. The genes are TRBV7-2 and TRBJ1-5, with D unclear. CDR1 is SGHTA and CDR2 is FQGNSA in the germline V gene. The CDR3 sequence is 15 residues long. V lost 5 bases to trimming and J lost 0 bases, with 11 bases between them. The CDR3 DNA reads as TGTGCCAGCAGCCCAGCGGCTTTTAGCAATCAGCCCCAGCATTTT. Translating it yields CASSPAAFSNQPQHF.

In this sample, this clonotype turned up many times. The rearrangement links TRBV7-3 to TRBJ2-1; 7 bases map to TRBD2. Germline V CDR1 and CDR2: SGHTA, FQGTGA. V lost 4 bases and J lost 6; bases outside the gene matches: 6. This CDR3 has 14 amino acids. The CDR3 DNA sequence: TGTGCCAGCAGCTCCCACGGGGGGATCAATGAGCAGTTCTTC. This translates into CASSSHGGINEQFF.

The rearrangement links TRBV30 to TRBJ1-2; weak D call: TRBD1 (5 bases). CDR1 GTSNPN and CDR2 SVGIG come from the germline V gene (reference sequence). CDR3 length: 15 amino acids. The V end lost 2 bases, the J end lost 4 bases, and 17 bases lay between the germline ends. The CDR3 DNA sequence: TGTGCCTGGAGTACCCCGGGACCGGGACCCTATGGCTACACCTTC. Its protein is CAWSTPGPGPYGYTF.

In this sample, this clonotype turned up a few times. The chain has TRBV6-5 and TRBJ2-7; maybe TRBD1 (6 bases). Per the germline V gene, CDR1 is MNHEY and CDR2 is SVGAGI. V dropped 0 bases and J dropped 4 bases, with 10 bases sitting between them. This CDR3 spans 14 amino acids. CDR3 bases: TGTGCCAGCAGTTACTCGCGCAGGGGTTACGAGCAGTACTTC. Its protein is CASSYSRRGYEQYF.

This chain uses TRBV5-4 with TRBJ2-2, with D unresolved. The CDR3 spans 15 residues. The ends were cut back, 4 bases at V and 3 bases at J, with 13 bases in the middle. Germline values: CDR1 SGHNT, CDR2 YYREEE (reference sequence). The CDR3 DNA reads TGTGCCAGCAGCCCGCCGTGGAGCTACACCGGGGAGCTGTTTTTT. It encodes CASSPPWSYTGELFF.

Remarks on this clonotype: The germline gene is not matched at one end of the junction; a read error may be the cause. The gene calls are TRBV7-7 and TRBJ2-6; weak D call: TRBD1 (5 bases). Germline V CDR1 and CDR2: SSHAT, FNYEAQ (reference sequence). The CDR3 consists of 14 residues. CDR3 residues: CASSPEAGANVPTF. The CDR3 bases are TGTGCCAGCAGCCCAGAGGCTGGGGCCAACGTCCCGACTTTC.

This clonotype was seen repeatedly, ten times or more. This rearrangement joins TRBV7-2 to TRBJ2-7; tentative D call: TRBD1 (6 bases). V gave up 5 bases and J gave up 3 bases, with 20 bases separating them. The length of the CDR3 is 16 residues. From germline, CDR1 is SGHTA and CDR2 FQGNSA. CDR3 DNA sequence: TGTGCCAGCAGCCCACGGCGGGCAGGGGTTGTCTACGAGCAGTACTTC. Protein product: CASSPRRAGVVYEQYF.

This CDR3 is CATQENTGELFF. CDR3 nucleotide sequence: TGTGCCACCCAGGAGAACACCGGGGAGCTGTTTTTT. The chain carries TRBV12-3 or TRBV12-4 and TRBJ2-2, with D uncertain. The length of the CDR3 is 12 residues. The V gene lost 10 bases and the J gene lost 1 base, with 7 bases spanning the gap.

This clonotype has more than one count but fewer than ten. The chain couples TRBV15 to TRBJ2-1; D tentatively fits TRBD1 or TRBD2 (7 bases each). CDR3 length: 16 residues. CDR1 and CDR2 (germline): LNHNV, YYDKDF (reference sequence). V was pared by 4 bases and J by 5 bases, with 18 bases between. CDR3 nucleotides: TGTGCCACCAGCACATCAGGGGGGGGTTTCGACAATGAGCAGTTCTTC. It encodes CATSTSGGGFDNEQFF.

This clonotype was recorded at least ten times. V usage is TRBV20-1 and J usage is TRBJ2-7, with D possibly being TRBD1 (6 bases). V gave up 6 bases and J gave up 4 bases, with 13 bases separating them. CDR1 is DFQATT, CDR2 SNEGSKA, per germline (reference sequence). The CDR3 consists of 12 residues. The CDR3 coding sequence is TGCAGTGCAAGCCCTAGGGGGTACGAGCAGTACTTC. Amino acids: CSASPRGYEQYF.

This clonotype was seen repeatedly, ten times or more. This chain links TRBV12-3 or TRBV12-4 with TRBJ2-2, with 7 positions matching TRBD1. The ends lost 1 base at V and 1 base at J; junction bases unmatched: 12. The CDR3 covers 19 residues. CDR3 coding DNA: TGTGCCAGCAGTTTAGGCCGACAGGGTTTAACTCAGAACACCGGGGAGCTGTTTTTT. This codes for CASSLGRQGLTQNTGELFF.

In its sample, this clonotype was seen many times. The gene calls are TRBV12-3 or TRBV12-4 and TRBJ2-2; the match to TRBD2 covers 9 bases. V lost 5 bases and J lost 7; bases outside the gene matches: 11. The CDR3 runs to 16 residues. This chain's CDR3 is CASSLGVAGVGGELFF. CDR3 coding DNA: TGTGCCAGCAGTCTCGGGGTAGCGGGGGTCGGCGGGGAGCTGTTTTTT.